These T cell receptor beta chains were read from a single sample in a study of blood T cell repertoires in COVID-19. Sequencing used immunoSEQ multiplex PCR; TCRdb keeps in-frame clones, though not all of them. The data show a few hundred thousand clones, with about 88% seen just once and approximately 1.5% held by the top ten. The source material was PBMCs or T cells enriched from blood (not recorded which). These receptors were obtained from a woman aged 18 to 35 who had been exposed to COVID-19. The CDR3 runs from the conserved cysteine through the conserved F or W. Fields, in order: CDR3 DNA, CDR3 protein, CDR3 length, J gene, D gene, V gene. The D gene is left open where the match is weak.

TGTGCCAGCAGCGTACAGAGAGGGGGGGGGATAACAGATACGCAGTATTTT	CASSVQRGGGITDTQYF	17	TRBJ2-3	NA	TRBV9
TGTGCCAGCAGTTTATCCAGCGGGAGGGCCGAGCTGTTTTTT	CASSLSSGRAELFF	14	TRBJ2-2	TRBD2	TRBV28
TGTGCCAGCAGTCCATTAGCGGGGGGGCCTAATGAGCAGTTCTTC	CASSPLAGGPNEQFF	15	TRBJ2-1	TRBD2	TRBV28
TGCGCCAGCAGTCAATCGTCGGGTCGGGACACTGAAGCTTTCTTT	CASSQSSGRDTEAFF	15	TRBJ1-1	NA	TRBV23-1
TGTGCCAGCAGCCCCCTCCAGGGACACAGAAACACTGAAGCTTTCTTT	CASSPLQGHRNTEAFF	16	TRBJ1-1	NA	TRBV6-2/TRBV6-3
TGTGCCTGGAGTTTAGCCTACGAGCAGTACTTC	CAWSLAYEQYF	11	TRBJ2-7	NA	TRBV30
TGTGCCAGCAGCCAAGAGGGTGTTGTGAGGGGGGGCCGAGAGACCCAGTACTTC	CASSQEGVVRGGRETQYF	18	TRBJ2-5	NA	TRBV4-2
TGTGCCAGCAGCTTCCGACCACCGGGGTTAGCGGGAACTTACGAGCAGTACTTC	CASSFRPPGLAGTYEQYF	18	TRBJ2-7	TRBD2	TRBV7-2
TGTGCCAGCAGAGGACTCATTAGCAATCAGCCCCAGCATTTT	CASRGLISNQPQHF	14	TRBJ1-5	NA	TRBV28
TGTGCCAGCAGCGTAGAGGGGCGGGGGGCGTACAATGAGCAGTTCTTC	CASSVEGRGAYNEQFF	16	TRBJ2-1	TRBD2	TRBV9
TGCAGTGCTAGTAGCGGGGGGGCCATGGGAGAGACCCAGTACTTC	CSASSGGAMGETQYF	15	TRBJ2-5	TRBD2	TRBV20-1